This TCR beta chain was identified during a study of cytomegalovirus exposure and HLA in healthy donors. 60 Vbeta and 13 Jbeta primers were used in PCR. TCRdb keeps only in-frame clones here, not all; method: immunoSEQ multiplex PCR. Seen in this sample are about 48,000 clones; the ten most common clones hold 5.5% to 7%. The study, taken as a whole, reports: Later analysis showed most CMV-associated TCR beta chains appearing HLA-restricted.

Germline assignment: CDR1 KGHSH and CDR2 LQKENI. Germline trimming cut 6 bases from V and 4 bases from J; bases unmatched to any gene: 5. CDR3 length: 13 amino acids. About this clone: Its antigen is unknown.

Sequencing was done on a sample of PBMCs. The chain is built from TRBV18 and TRBJ1-1, with 7 positions matching TRBD1. The TCR was taken from a male donor in good health and CMV-seropositive. In DNA form, the CDR3 reads TGTGCCAGCTCGCCCCGACAGGGCACTGAAGCTTTCTTT. Translation gives CASSPRQGTEAFF.